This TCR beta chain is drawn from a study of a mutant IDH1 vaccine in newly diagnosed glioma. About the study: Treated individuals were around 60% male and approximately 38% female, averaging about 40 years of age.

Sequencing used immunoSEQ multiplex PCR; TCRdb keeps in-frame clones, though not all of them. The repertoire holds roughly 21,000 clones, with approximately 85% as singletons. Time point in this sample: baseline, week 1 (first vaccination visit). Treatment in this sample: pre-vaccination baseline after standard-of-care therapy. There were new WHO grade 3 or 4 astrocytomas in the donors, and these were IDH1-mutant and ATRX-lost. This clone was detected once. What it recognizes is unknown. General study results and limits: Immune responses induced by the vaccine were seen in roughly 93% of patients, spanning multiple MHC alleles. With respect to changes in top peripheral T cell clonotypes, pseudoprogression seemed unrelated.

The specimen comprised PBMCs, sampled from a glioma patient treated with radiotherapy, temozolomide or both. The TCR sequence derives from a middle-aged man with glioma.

CDR3 coding DNA: TGTGCCAGCTCCGGGGGCGGGAGTCTGAATGAGCAGTTCTTC. It is translated as CASSGGGSLNEQFF. The chain has TRBV2 and TRBJ2-1, with a tentative D call TRBD2 (7 bases). CDR3 length: 14 residues. CDR1 and CDR2 from the germline V gene are SNHLY and FYNNEI. V was trimmed by 8 bases and J by 7 bases, leaving 18 bases between them. Filled out from reference TRBV2 and TRBJ2-1, the complete variable domain reads EPEVTQTPSHQVTQMGQEVILRCVPISNHLYFYWYRQILGQKVEFLVSFYNNEISEKSEIFDDQFSVERPDGSNFTLKIRSTKLEDSAMYFCASSGGGSLNEQFFGPGTRLTVL.